Below, 23 T cell receptor beta chains from the same sample are listed, as sequenced in a study of blood T cell repertoires in COVID-19. Here immunoSEQ multiplex PCR was the method, and the copy in TCRdb shows in-frame clones only, minus some. Here the sample spans 150,000 to 200,000 clones, 80% to 90% being singletons. What was sequenced was peripheral blood. The receptor set was obtained from a human donor in a cohort sampled during active COVID-19.

The chain joins TRBV2 to TRBJ1-2; D remains ambiguous. Germline CDR1 and CDR2: SNHLY and FYNNEI. The CDR3 length is 14 residues. V was pared by 6 bases and J by 0 bases, with 11 bases between. CDR3 amino acids: CASRASDSNYGYTF. CDR3 coding DNA: TGTGCCAGCAGAGCCAGCGATTCTAACTATGGCTACACCTTC. The whole variable domain, filled in from reference TRBV2 and TRBJ1-2, reads EPEVTQTPSHQVTQMGQEVILRCVPISNHLYFYWYRQILGQKVEFLVSFYNNEISEKSEIFDDQFSVERPDGSNFTLKIRSTKLEDSAMYFCASRASDSNYGYTFGSGTRLTVV.

This chain joins TRBV30 and TRBJ2-7; no clear D. V was pared by 3 bases and J by 0 bases, with 18 bases between. Germline V gene data show CDR1 as GTSNPN and CDR2 as SVGIG (reference sequence). CDR3 length equals 16 residues. CDR3 in amino acids: CAWRGPSGRFSYEQYF. CDR3 bases: TGTGCCTGGAGGGGCCCTTCAGGAAGGTTCTCCTACGAGCAGTACTTC.

V and J are TRBV5-1 and TRBJ2-1; D possibly corresponds to TRBD1 (6 bases). Trimming removed 0 bases from V and 5 bases from J, with 15 bases in between. The CDR3 length is 16 residues. CDR1 SGHRS and CDR2 YFSETQ come from the germline V gene. CDR3 sequence (DNA): TGCGCCAGCAGCTTGGCTATCTTCGAGGGGGACAATGAGCAGTTCTTC. Translation: CASSLAIFEGDNEQFF. Looking up the rest from reference TRBV5-1 and TRBJ2-1 gives the full variable domain: KAGVTQTPRYLIKTRGQQVTLSCSPISGHRSVSWYQQTPGQGLQFLFEYFSETQRNKGNFPGRFSGRQFSNSRSEMNVSTLELGDSALYLCASSLAIFEGDNEQFFGPGTRLTVL.

This clone came up once. V usage is TRBV10-1 and J usage is TRBJ1-3; 10 nucleotides agree with TRBD1. Germline-derived CDR1 and CDR2 are WNHNN and SYGVQD (reference sequence). CDR3 length: 16 amino acids. Trimming at V came to 4 bases and at J to 4 bases, leaving 7 bases not matched to a gene. CDR3 protein: CASSAPDRGRGNTIYF. CDR3 nucleotides: TGCGCCAGCAGTGCCCCCGACAGGGGGCGCGGAAACACCATATATTTT.

Regarding this clone: The junction does not match germline at one end; this may be a read error. CDR3 DNA sequence: TGCGCCAGCAGCCAAGATCCGGAGACTAGCGGGAGGGGGCCGGTAGACTTC. Its translation: CASSQDPETSGRGPVDF. This chain connects TRBV4-1 to TRBJ2-5; 14 bases agree with TRBD2. The CDR3 sequence is 17 residues long. Germline loops: CDR1 MGHRA, CDR2 YSYEKL.

The rearrangement uses TRBV27 and TRBJ1-5; 7 bases match TRBD1. Trimming took 5 bases from V and 6 from J; bases not matched to a gene: 4. The germline gives CDR1 MNHEY, CDR2 SMNVEV (reference sequence). The CDR3 has 13 residues. In DNA, the CDR3 is TGTGCCAGCAGTGAGGGACAGCCTCAGCCCCAGCATTTT. It is translated as CASSEGQPQPQHF.

J is TRBJ1-2 and V is TRBV19, with no clear D. The CDR3 runs 13 residues. Trimming shortened V by 4 bases and J by 4 bases, and 10 bases separated the two germline ends. The germline gives CDR1 LNHDA, CDR2 SQIVND (reference sequence). For the CDR3, the DNA is TGTGCCAGTAGTACACTCCATACCTATGGCTACACCTTC. This translates into CASSTLHTYGYTF.

The chain recombines TRBV2 with TRBJ2-7; weak D call: TRBD1 (6 bases). Germline V gene sequence: CDR1 SNHLY, CDR2 FYNNEI. Deletions cut 5 bases from V and 2 bases from J, with 34 bases between. The CDR3 consists of 21 residues. The CDR3, as DNA: TGTGCCAGCAGTCCCCTTCCGTCGACAGGAGGCCCCAAAAGCTTCACCTACGAGCAGTACTTC. Translated: CASSPLPSTGGPKSFTYEQYF. The full variable domain, with the rest looked up from reference TRBV2 and TRBJ2-7, is EPEVTQTPSHQVTQMGQEVILRCVPISNHLYFYWYRQILGQKVEFLVSFYNNEISEKSEIFDDQFSVERPDGSNFTLKIRSTKLEDSAMYFCASSPLPSTGGPKSFTYEQYFGPGTRLTVT.

J is TRBJ2-7 and V is TRBV6-2 or TRBV6-3, with a possible D match to TRBD1 (6 bases). Trimming removed 1 base at V and 5 bases at J, with 9 bases between. The CDR3 is 13 amino acids. Germline V gene data show CDR1 as MNHEY and CDR2 as SVGEGT. CDR3: CASSYFRQDEQYF. CDR3 nucleotide sequence: TGTGCCAGCAGTTACTTCCGACAGGACGAGCAGTACTTC.

This clone was seen just once. The chain uses TRBV2 and TRBJ2-1; 11 bases map to TRBD2. Germline CDR1 reads SNHLY; CDR2 reads FYNNEI. The CDR3 spans 14 residues. The V gene end was trimmed by 7 bases and the J gene end by 7 bases; junction bases not matched to a gene: 6. The CDR3 spells CASTTSGGGNEQFF. CDR3 nucleotides: TGTGCCAGCACAACTAGCGGGGGAGGGAATGAGCAGTTCTTC.

The chain couples TRBV19 to TRBJ2-7, with a tentative D call TRBD2 (6 bases). Trimming removed 6 bases at V and 0 bases at J, with 18 bases between. Germline lookup yields CDR1 LNHDA and CDR2 SQIVND (reference sequence). CDR3 length: 16 residues. CDR3 in amino acids: CASRRRAAQSSYEQYF. The DNA for the CDR3 is TGTGCCAGTAGGCGGAGGGCTGCCCAAAGCTCCTACGAGCAGTACTTC.

The table lists this clone with a count of one. The chain uses TRBV23-1 and TRBJ2-5, with TRBD1 matching over 11 bases. TRBV23-1 is marked as an open reading frame, function uncertain. This CDR3 contains 15 residues. With 3 bases clipped from V and 4 bases from J, the junction kept 4 bases outside the gene matches. CDR3 region: CASSHPGTGGETQYF. The CDR3 DNA is TGCGCCAGCAGTCATCCCGGGACAGGGGGAGAGACCCAGTACTTC.

The rearrangement links TRBV6-2 or TRBV6-3 to TRBJ2-7; 8 nucleotides align to TRBD2. This CDR3 spans 15 amino acids. The J segment lost 2 bases and the V segment lost 6 bases, leaving 9 bases of the junction unmatched. Looked up from germline, CDR1 is MNHEY and CDR2 is SVGEGT. The CDR3 DNA reads TGTGCCAGCAGCCGAACTAGCGGAAAAGCCTACGAGCAGTACTTC. It encodes CASSRTSGKAYEQYF.

This clone was observed once. The chain has TRBV18 and TRBJ1-6, with 7 bases that match TRBD1. This CDR3 has 16 amino acids. J gave up 7 bases and V 4 bases, and 10 bases lay outside the gene matches. Germline values: CDR1 KGHSH, CDR2 LQKENI. Written as DNA, the CDR3 is TGTGCCAGCTCACGGGAAATGGGACAGATAAATTCACCCCTCCACTTT. This translates into CASSREMGQINSPLHF.

This chain uses TRBV20-1 with TRBJ2-7; weak D call: TRBD2 (6 bases). Per the germline V gene, CDR1 is DFQATT and CDR2 is SNEGSKA (reference sequence). The CDR3 contains 13 residues. The germline V and J ends were trimmed by 3 bases and 1 base, with 10 bases remaining between them. The CDR3 sequence: CSASPEGSYEQYF. The CDR3 DNA sequence: TGCAGTGCTAGTCCGGAGGGGTCCTACGAGCAGTACTTC.

J is TRBJ2-5 and V is TRBV24-1; 10 bases fit TRBD1. V was pared by 6 bases and J by 1 base, with 4 bases of the junction left unmatched. The CDR3 runs 15 residues. The germline CDR1 and CDR2 sequences are KGHDR and SFDVKD. DNA of the CDR3: TGTGCCACCAGTATTGGGACAGGGGCCCAAGAGACCCAGTACTTC. Encoded protein: CATSIGTGAQETQYF.

This clone came up once. CDR3 in amino acids: CASSPRTGELNYGYTF. CDR3 DNA sequence: TGTGCCAGCAGCCCGAGGACAGGGGAACTTAACTATGGCTACACCTTC. J is TRBJ1-2 and V is TRBV9; 9 bases align to TRBD1. The CDR3 length is 16 residues. Trimming cost V 4 bases and J 1 base; bases outside gene matches: 8. Germline V lookup: CDR1 SGDLS, CDR2 YYNGEE.

The chain joins TRBV18 to TRBJ1-2; TRBD1 is a possible D gene (5 bases). CDR3 length: 13 residues. Germline CDR1 is KGHSH and CDR2 is LQKENI. Trimming took off 3 bases at V and 8 bases at J, with 13 bases between the two ends. The CDR3 region has the DNA TGTGCCAGCTCACCGGGGGGGGTCGTCGGCTACACCTTC. It is translated as CASSPGGVVGYTF.

The J gene is TRBJ2-5, the V gene TRBV5-1; 11 nucleotides agree with TRBD2. The germline V gene encodes CDR1 SGHRS and CDR2 YFSETQ. This CDR3 comprises 14 residues. The junction had 2 bases not matched to a gene; V was cut back by 5 bases and J by 2 bases. This CDR3 reads CASRIAGGQETQYF. The CDR3 region has the DNA TGCGCCAGCAGAATAGCGGGAGGGCAAGAGACCCAGTACTTC.

The chain's CDR3 is CASSVTPGGAGSGETQYF. CDR3 coding DNA: TGTGCCAGCAGCGTAACCCCTGGAGGGGCGGGATCCGGCGAGACCCAGTACTTC. V usage is TRBV9 and J usage is TRBJ2-5; D is perhaps TRBD2 (6 bases). Deletions cut 1 base from V and 5 bases from J, with 24 bases between. Germline V gene lookup returns CDR1 SGDLS and CDR2 YYNGEE. The CDR3 spans 18 residues.

The chain couples TRBV15 to TRBJ2-3, with D hard to call. Deletions cut 1 base from V and 0 bases from J, with 5 bases between. Germline CDR1 reads LNHNV; CDR2 reads YYDKDF (reference sequence). CDR3 length: 14 residues. CDR3 nucleotide sequence: TGTGCCACCAGCAGAGTAACAAGCACAGATACGCAGTATTTT. This gives the protein CATSRVTSTDTQYF.

The chain has TRBV5-1 and TRBJ2-1, with 7 bases matching TRBD1. Germline V CDR1 and CDR2: SGHRS, YFSETQ. CDR3 length: 13 amino acids. V was pared by 5 bases and J by 3 bases, with 2 bases of the junction left unmatched. CDR3 amino acids: CASRSGGYNEQFF. The DNA for the CDR3 is TGCGCCAGCAGATCAGGGGGCTACAATGAGCAGTTCTTC.

J is TRBJ2-6 and V is TRBV6-2 or TRBV6-3, with D perhaps matching TRBD1 (5 bases). Germline V gene sequence: CDR1 MNHEY, CDR2 SVGEGT. The V gene lost 5 bases and the J gene lost 0 bases, with 14 bases spanning the gap. This CDR3 contains 17 residues. The DNA of the CDR3 is TGTGCCAGCAGTGGGGCCCGAGGTGGCTCTGGGGCCAACGTCCTGACTTTC. Its protein product is CASSGARGGSGANVLTF.